This record looks at one TCR beta chain sequence and its context. Its antigen is not yet known. No base quality information exists; no much larger clone differs at one position. TCRbeta CDR3 regions were amplified from genomic DNA using the immunoSEQ Assay, a bias-controlled multiplex PCR. Regarding the original processing steps: The number of nucleated cells in each sample was estimated from the amplification of reference gene primers within the assay. To quantify the absolute abundance of each unique TCRbeta CDR3 rearrangement, sequence reads were collapsed and filtered. For each sample, productive Simpson clonality was calculated as the square root of Simpson's diversity index across productive rearrangements. The table comes from immuneACCESS by way of TCRdb, which keeps in-frame sequences with V and J called. Part of the clones is missing from these tables; in studies checked, under half for an unresolved V gene and the rest for unknown reasons. The DNA was the basis for D and trimming; V, J and clone size are from that table. The sample table holds some 300,000 clones, of which roughly 87% were seen once. Jointly, the top ten make up about 0.93% of the sample.

The entry originates in a study of blood T cell repertoires in COVID-19 (dated by TCRdb to about 2020). Context from the whole study: Samples from collaborators originated in the United States, Italy and Spain and spanned both the acute and convalescent phases of COVID-19. The prospective study material was composed of cDNA or gDNA derived from T cells, B-cell-depleted T cells, or PBMCs. Subjects who had been exposed to COVID-19, were actively infected with it, or had recovered from it provided the deeply sampled blood TCRbeta repertoires that made up the dataset. A freely available public database, intended as a resource for researchers studying the immune response to SARS-CoV-2, is where the repertoires were released. Samples were obtained from the ongoing ImmuneRACE study (first 160 participants) and from 1,200 or so subjects provided by 6 global collaborators. Nearly every sample came with metadata listing a de-identified subject ID, COVID-19 status, age in years and sex. Where HLA class I and class II types were available, the types were taken from metadata supplied by the sample provider, not from assay-based typing. The full study reports these points: The amount of clinical and demographic metadata varied by source and participant and was provided uncurated.

Participants in the prospective study were enrolled through a virtual design, were aged about 18 to 100 years, and lived in under 25 United States geographic areas. To assign participants to cohorts, the prospective study relied on clinical history that participants themselves reported in a screening survey and a study questionnaire. ImmuneRACE Cohort 3 recovered participants were defined by two consecutive negative NP/OP PCR tests, healthcare professional clearance, or symptom resolution. In the prospective study, mobile phlebotomists collected whole blood, serum and a nasopharyngeal or oropharyngeal swab from each participant. Prospective study participants could optionally give additional blood draws and questionnaires over an approximately 2-month period. Blood samples from the prospective study were shipped frozen or at room temperature prior to DNA extraction. For CDR1 and CDR2, the germline V gene lists MNHEY and SVGAGI. The CDR3 measures 15 amino acids from cysteine to phenylalanine. CDR3 DNA only is kept here, 45 bases in frame from base 1. Trimming costs V 6 bases and J 0 bases, and their ends lie 14 bases apart.

What was sequenced was PBMCs or T cells enriched from blood (not recorded which). The chain joins TRBV6-5 to TRBJ1-1; a tentative D call is TRBD1 (5 bases match). The source of this sequence is a young woman who had recovered from COVID-19. The DNA sequence follows: TGTGCCAGCAGGCGAGACCTGACAGTGAACACTGAAGCTTTCTTT. It translates as CASRRDLTVNTEAFF.